The 18 T cell receptor beta chains given below trace back to one sample, sequenced in a study of blood T cell repertoires in COVID-19. The protocol was immunoSEQ multiplex PCR, while the TCRdb copy is restricted to in-frame clones and leaves out a portion. The data hold 150,000 to 200,000 clones, with around 80% observed a single time. The sample taken for sequencing was PBMCs or T cells enriched from blood (not recorded which). These TCRs come from a woman in her 70s in a cohort exposed to, infected with or recovered from COVID-19 (not recorded which).

The genes are TRBV7-2 and TRBJ1-5; the D gene is possibly TRBD1 (5 bases). The CDR3 has 15 amino acids. CDR1 is SGHTA, CDR2 FQGNSA, per germline. V gave up 5 bases and J gave up 6 bases, with 17 bases separating them. DNA of the CDR3: TGTGCCAGCAGCCCTTCTGTGGCTCAGGGTCAGCCCCAGCATTTT. Protein sequence: CASSPSVAQGQPQHF.

The rearrangement links TRBV5-1 to TRBJ2-7; 8 nucleotides match TRBD1. Germline-derived CDR1 and CDR2 are SGHRS and YFSETQ. This CDR3 has 15 amino acids. Trimming took 4 bases from V and 6 from J; bases not matched to a gene: 12. CDR3 sequence reads: CASSDLSSGQAEQYF. The CDR3 coding sequence is TGCGCCAGCAGCGACCTCTCTTCGGGACAGGCCGAGCAGTACTTC.

In the case of this clone: Given a much more abundant clone one base away, this may be a read error. This chain links TRBV28 with TRBJ1-1; D gene uncertain. Trimming stripped 3 bases from V and 0 bases from J, with 2 bases between. Per the germline V gene, CDR1 is MDHEN and CDR2 is SYDVKM. The CDR3 has 12 amino acids. The CDR3 DNA is TGTGCCAGCAGTTTCTTGAACACTGAAGCTTTCTTT. This translates into CASSFLNTEAFF.

This clone was seen only a few times. The V and J genes are TRBV3-1 (or the pseudogene TRBV3-2) and TRBJ2-1, with 8 bases fitting TRBD2. The CDR3 length is 15 residues. The trim removed 4 bases at V and 8 bases at J, leaving 10 bases unmatched. The germline gives CDR1 LGHDT, CDR2 YNNKEL (reference sequence). This CDR3 is CASSPPGTSYYEQFF. CDR3 DNA sequence: TGTGCCAGCAGCCCCCCCGGGACTAGTTACTATGAGCAGTTCTTC.

The gene calls are TRBV5-1 and TRBJ2-7; no firm D call. Germline V gene lookup returns CDR1 SGHRS and CDR2 YFSETQ. V lost 4 bases, J lost 6 bases, and 11 bases lay in between. This CDR3 comprises 12 residues. This CDR3 reads CASSTPGVEQYF. The CDR3 bases are TGCGCCAGCAGCACCCCAGGTGTCGAGCAGTACTTC.

A few counts support this clone. The gene calls are TRBV28 and TRBJ2-7; a weak D match, TRBD1 (5 bases). The CDR3 covers 18 residues. V shed 1 base and J shed 4 bases, with 23 bases lying between them. The germline gives CDR1 MDHEN, CDR2 SYDVKM. For the CDR3, the DNA is TGTGCCAGCAGTTTATCAGGGCTTGCTGGTCCTAGGTCTTACGAGCAGTACTTC. Translating gives CASSLSGLAGPRSYEQYF.

The rearrangement joins TRBV18 to TRBJ1-2, with 8 positions matching TRBD1. The V gene's germline CDR1 is KGHSH and CDR2 LQKENI. CDR3 length: 15 residues. V dropped 2 bases and J dropped 6; count of bases not matched to a gene: 8. The chain's CDR3 is CASSPALNRGNGYTF. CDR3 nucleotides: TGTGCCAGCTCACCAGCTCTCAACAGGGGGAATGGCTACACCTTC.

This clone appeared a few times. The CDR3 DNA follows: TGTGCCAGCAGCTTACGACAGGGGGGCACTGAAGCTTTCTTT. Translation gives CASSLRQGGTEAFF. The V call is TRBV11-2, the J call TRBJ1-1; 9 bases match TRBD1. Germline CDR1 SGHAT, CDR2 FQNNGV. There are 14 residues in the CDR3. V dropped 2 bases and J dropped 4; count of bases not matched to a gene: 2.

V gene TRBV6-6 combines with J gene TRBJ1-1; 8 bases line up with TRBD1. The V segment lost 2 bases and the J segment 0 bases; nucleotides outside the gene matches: 5. The CDR3 extends over 16 amino acids. From germline, CDR1 is MNHNY and CDR2 SVGAGI (reference sequence). Written as DNA, the CDR3 is TGTGCCAGCAGTTACGGTTGGACAGGGTTGAACACTGAAGCTTTCTTT. Its translation: CASSYGWTGLNTEAFF.

In its sample, this clone was seen once. This chain joins TRBV7-9 and TRBJ2-5, with 8 bases aligning to TRBD2. The V gene's germline CDR1 is SEHNR and CDR2 FQNEAQ (reference sequence). With 5 bases clipped from V and 5 bases from J, the junction kept 13 bases outside the gene matches. The CDR3 runs 16 residues. The CDR3, as DNA: TGTGCCAGCAGCGACTGGGGGAGCGGGAGCGGGGAGACCCAGTACTTC. It encodes CASSDWGSGSGETQYF.

The chain joins TRBV18 to TRBJ2-2; 9 bases align to TRBD1. The ends lost 2 bases at V and 6 bases at J; junction bases unmatched: 4. CDR1 and CDR2 from the germline V gene are KGHSH and LQKENI. This CDR3 is built from 15 residues. For the CDR3, the DNA is TGTGCCAGCTCACCAAGTACAGGGGGCGCCGGGGAGCTGTTTTTT. Translating gives CASSPSTGGAGELFF.

The chain uses TRBV11-2 and TRBJ2-1; 10 nucleotides align to TRBD2. Germline V gives CDR1 SGHAT, CDR2 FQNNGV. V was clipped by 5 bases and J by 5 bases; unmatched bases: 6. The CDR3 consists of 15 residues. In nucleotides, the CDR3 is TGTGCCAGCAGCGCCCTAGCGGGAGTTAACAATGAGCAGTTCTTC. The encoded protein is CASSALAGVNNEQFF.

V and J are TRBV5-4 and TRBJ2-3, with D maybe TRBD1 (6 bases). Trimming took 4 bases from V and 2 from J, leaving 14 bases between them. The CDR3 runs 15 residues. Germline-derived CDR1 and CDR2 are SGHNT and YYREEE (reference sequence). CDR3 sequence reads: CASSTRQDITDTQYF. The DNA for the CDR3 is TGTGCCAGCAGCACCCGACAGGACATCACAGATACGCAGTATTTT.

The V and J genes are TRBV25-1 and TRBJ2-7; no clear D gene. Germline V gene data show CDR1 as MGHDK and CDR2 as SYGVNS. V was cut by 3 bases and J by 0 bases, with 12 bases left in between. The CDR3 sequence is 15 residues long. The CDR3 protein is CASSDSSVSSYEQYF. The DNA for the CDR3 is TGTGCCAGCAGTGATTCTAGTGTTAGCTCCTACGAGCAGTACTTC.

J is TRBJ1-5 and V is TRBV6-2 or TRBV6-3, with a weak D call TRBD1 (5 bases). The V and J ends lost 5 bases and 7 bases respectively, with 18 bases between them. The CDR3 is made up of 15 amino acids. CDR1 and CDR2 from the germline V gene are MNHEY and SVGEGT. DNA for the CDR3: TGTGCCAGCAGTGCACCAGGGAATTGGGGACAGCCCCAGCATTTT. Protein sequence: CASSAPGNWGQPQHF.

The chain recombines TRBV19 with TRBJ1-1, with 7 bases fitting TRBD1. This CDR3 has 15 amino acids. Germline V gene sequence: CDR1 LNHDA, CDR2 SQIVND (reference sequence). The V and J ends lost 3 bases and 3 bases, in that order; junction bases with no gene match: 7. This CDR3 is CASSMIDRVDTEAFF. DNA for the CDR3: TGTGCCAGTAGTATGATCGACAGGGTGGACACTGAAGCTTTCTTT. Drawing the rest from reference TRBV19 and TRBJ1-1, the complete variable domain is DGGITQSPKYLFRKEGQNVTLSCEQNLNHDAMYWYRQDPGQGLRLIYYSQIVNDFQKGDIAEGYSVSREKKESFPLTVTSAQKNPTAFYLCASSMIDRVDTEAFFGQGTRLTVV.

This rearrangement joins TRBV19 to TRBJ1-2; no firm D call. CDR3 length: 15 amino acids. Trimming shortened V by 7 bases and J by 4 bases, and 19 bases separated the two germline ends. The V gene's germline CDR1 is LNHDA and CDR2 SQIVND (reference sequence). The CDR3 region is CASTPGNLVSYGYTF. The DNA for the CDR3 is TGTGCCAGTACCCCCGGGAATCTTGTTAGCTATGGCTACACCTTC.

The chain couples TRBV19 to TRBJ2-5, with 10 bases lining up with TRBD2. Germline V gene lookup returns CDR1 LNHDA and CDR2 SQIVND (reference sequence). The CDR3 covers 18 residues. Losses at the gene ends were 1 base for V and 4 bases for J; bases not matched to a gene: 12. The CDR3 protein is CASSIGGVAGGLGETQYF. CDR3 coding DNA: TGTGCCAGTAGTATAGGGGGGGTAGCGGGAGGTTTAGGAGAGACCCAGTACTTC.